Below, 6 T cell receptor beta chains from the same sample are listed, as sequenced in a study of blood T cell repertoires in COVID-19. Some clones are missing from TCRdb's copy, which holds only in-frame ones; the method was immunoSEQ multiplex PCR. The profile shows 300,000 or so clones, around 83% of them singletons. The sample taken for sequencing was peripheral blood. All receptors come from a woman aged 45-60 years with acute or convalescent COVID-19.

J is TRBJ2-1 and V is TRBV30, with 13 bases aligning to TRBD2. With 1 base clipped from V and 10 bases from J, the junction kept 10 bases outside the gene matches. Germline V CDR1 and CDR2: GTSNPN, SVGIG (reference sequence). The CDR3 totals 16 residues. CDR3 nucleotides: TGTGCCTGGAGTGGCCAACTAGCGGGGGGGTTTAGGGAGCAGTTCTTC. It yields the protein CAWSGQLAGGFREQFF.

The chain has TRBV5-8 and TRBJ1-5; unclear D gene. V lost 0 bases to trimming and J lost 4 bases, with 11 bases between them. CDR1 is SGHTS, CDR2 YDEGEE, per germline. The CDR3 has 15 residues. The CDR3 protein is CASSLESVPNQPQHF. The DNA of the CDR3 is TGTGCCAGCAGCTTGGAATCAGTTCCGAATCAGCCCCAGCATTTT.

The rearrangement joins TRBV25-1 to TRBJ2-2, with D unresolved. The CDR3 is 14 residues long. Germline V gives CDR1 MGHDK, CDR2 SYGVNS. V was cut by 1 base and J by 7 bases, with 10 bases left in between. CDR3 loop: CASSEFKEFGELFF. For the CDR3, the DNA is TGTGCCAGCAGTGAATTCAAAGAGTTCGGGGAGCTGTTTTTT. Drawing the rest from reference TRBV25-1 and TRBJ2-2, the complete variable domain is EADIYQTPRYLVIGTGKKITLECSQTMGHDKMYWYQQDPGMELHLIHYSYGVNSTEKGDLSSESTVSRIRTEHFPLTLESARPSHTSQYLCASSEFKEFGELFFGEGSRLTVL.

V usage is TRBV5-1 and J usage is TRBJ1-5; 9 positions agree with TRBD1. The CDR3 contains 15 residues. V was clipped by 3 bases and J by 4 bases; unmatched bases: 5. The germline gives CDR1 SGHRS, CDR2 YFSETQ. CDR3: CASSSTGGVNQPQHF. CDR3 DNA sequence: TGCGCCAGCAGCTCGACAGGGGGGGTAAATCAGCCCCAGCATTTT.

The CDR3 protein is CASSSLQGSNYGYTF. The CDR3 region has the DNA TGTGCCAGCAGCTCGCTGCAGGGGAGCAACTATGGCTACACCTTC. The V gene is TRBV7-8, the J gene TRBJ1-2, with a tentative D call TRBD1 (6 bases). The CDR3 covers 15 residues. Germline V gives CDR1 SGHVS, CDR2 FQNEAQ. V was shortened by 4 bases and J by 2 bases, with 14 bases between the two germline ends.

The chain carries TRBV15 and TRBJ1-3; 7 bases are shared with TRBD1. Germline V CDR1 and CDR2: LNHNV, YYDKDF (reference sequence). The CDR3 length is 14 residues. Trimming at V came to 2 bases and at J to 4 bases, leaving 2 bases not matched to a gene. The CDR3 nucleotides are TGTGCCACCAGCAGACCGGGACAGGGAAACACCATATATTTT. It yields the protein CATSRPGQGNTIYF. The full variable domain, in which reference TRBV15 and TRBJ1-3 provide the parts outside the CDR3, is DAMVIQNPRYQVTQFGKPVTLSCSQTLNHNVMYWYQQKSSQAPKLLFHYYDKDFNNEADTPDNFQSRRPNTSFCFLDIRSPGLGDTAMYLCATSRPGQGNTIYFGEGSWLTVV.